This TCR beta chain originates from a study of regulatory T cells in long-lasting Graves disease. Arm-PCR with iRepertoire HTBI primers amplified the CDR3 regions for these TCR beta libraries. TCRdb reanalysed the multiplex PCR reads using MiXCR and keeps one entry per CDR3 protein. The sample has some 200,000 distinct CDR3 sequences, less than 20% seen once. This clonotype was observed many times. Indicated time point: newly diagnosed GD, antithyroid drugs for less than 3 months. PBMCs were the source of the RNA used for TCR sequencing. V lost 2 bases and J lost 4; bases outside the gene matches: 2. The CDR3 extends over 14 amino acids. Germline CDR1 is MNHEY and CDR2 is SVGEGT. These data were also reused for a study on T cells in Graves' hyperthyroidism and ophthalmopathy.

This rearrangement joins TRBV6-2 or TRBV6-3 to TRBJ2-3; 8 bases map to TRBD2. The sequencing here drew on peripheral blood mononuclear cells (PBMCs), taken at new diagnosis, from a patient treated with antithyroid drugs. The sequence was collected from a woman aged 25 to 45 with Graves disease. The CDR3 region is CASSYGLASDTQYF. In nucleotides, the CDR3 is TGTGCCAGCAGTTACGGACTAGCCTCAGATACGCAGTATTTT.